This TCR beta chain was sequenced during a study of T cell clonality in common variable immunodeficiency. General study results and limits: In common variable immunodeficiency, TCR beta chains reportedly carried fewer deletions and N-nucleotide insertions. TCRbeta clonality was increased in CVID versus healthy controls. CVID subjects shared fewer TCRbeta clones than healthy controls did.

The repertoire was sequenced with immunoSEQ multiplex PCR; TCRdb's copy has only in-frame clones and lacks some. The record shows approximately 29,000 clones for this sample, with no singletons present. As regards this clone: Its antigen is still unknown. The read terminates 3 residues before the CDR3 end, so the remaining end is supplied by the germline J gene.

Trimming removed 5 bases from V and 7 bases from J; junction bases left unmatched: 8. Germline loops: CDR1 SGHTA, CDR2 FQGNSA. The CDR3 is made up of 15 amino acids. The chain links TRBV7-2 to TRBJ1-4; 9 bases line up with TRBD1. The TCR comes from a human donor with common variable immunodeficiency. Material: peripheral blood mononuclear cells. The sequenced CDR3 bases are TGTGCCAGCAGCGACCACAGGGGGCTGAGTGAAAAA. Amino acid sequence: CASSDHRGLSEK. Given in full, the CDR3 is CASSDHRGLSEKLFF. The full variable domain, in which reference TRBV7-2 and TRBJ1-4 provide the parts outside the CDR3, is GAGVSQSPSNKVTEKGKDVELRCDPISGHTALYWYRQSLGQGLEFLIYFQGNSAPDKSGLPSDRFSAERTGGSVSTLTIQRTQQEDSAVYLCASSDHRGLSEKLFFGSGTQLSVL.